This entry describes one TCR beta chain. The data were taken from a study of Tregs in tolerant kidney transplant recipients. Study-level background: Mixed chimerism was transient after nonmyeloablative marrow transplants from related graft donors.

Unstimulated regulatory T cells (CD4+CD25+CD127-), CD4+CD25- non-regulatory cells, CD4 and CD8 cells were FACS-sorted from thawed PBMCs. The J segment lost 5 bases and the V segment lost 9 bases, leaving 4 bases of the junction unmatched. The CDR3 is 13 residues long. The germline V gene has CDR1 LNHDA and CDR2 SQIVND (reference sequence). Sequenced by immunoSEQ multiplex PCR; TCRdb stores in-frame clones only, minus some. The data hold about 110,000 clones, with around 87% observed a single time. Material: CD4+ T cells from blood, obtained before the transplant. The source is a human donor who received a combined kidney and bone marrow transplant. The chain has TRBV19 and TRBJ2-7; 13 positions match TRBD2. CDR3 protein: CASAGTSGDEQYF. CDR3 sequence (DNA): TGTGCCAGCGCCGGGACTAGCGGGGACGAGCAGTACTTC.